These T cell receptor beta chains were read from a single sample in a study of blood T cell repertoires in COVID-19. Generated by immunoSEQ multiplex PCR, the TCRdb table keeps only in-frame clones and is missing some. Of about 180,000 clones listed, approximately 85% are singletons. Sequenced: PBMCs or T cells enriched from blood (not recorded which). The receptors stem from a young woman who had recovered from COVID-19. Both conserved end residues are part of each CDR3. A D gene is named only where the DNA matches it firmly. Size is omitted from some rows. Given values are once, few, many or a class for expanded clones.

v_call	clone_size	d_call	j_call	cdr3_nt	cdr3_aa
TRBV19	-	TRBD2	TRBJ2-1	TGTGCCAGTAAAACCCGGGACTACACCTACAATGAGCAGTTCTTC	CASKTRDYTYNEQFF
TRBV19	-	-	TRBJ1-1	TGTGCCAGTAGGCTGACCGGGACAACGAACACTGAAGCTTTCTTT	CASRLTGTTNTEAFF
TRBV18	-	-	TRBJ2-2	TGTGCCAGCTCAGGGCGGGAATCGAACACCGGGGAGCTGTTTTTT	CASSGRESNTGELFF
TRBV25-1	-	TRBD1	TRBJ1-1	TGTGCCAGCAGGGACAGGGTGAACACTGAAGCTTTCTTT	CASRDRVNTEAFF
TRBV6-6	-	TRBD2	TRBJ2-7	TGTGCCAGCAGTAATAAGCGGGAGGGTTCCTACGAGCAGTACTTC	CASSNKREGSYEQYF
TRBV4-3	-	-	TRBJ2-5	TGCGCCAGCAGCCAAGCAGTAGGTTCGGGAGAGACCCAGTACTTC	CASSQAVGSGETQYF
TRBV28	-	-	TRBJ1-6	TGTGCCAGCAGTTTTGGGCCACCCCTCCACTTT	CASSFGPPLHF
TRBV7-3	-	-	TRBJ2-3	TGTGCCAGCAGCTTAAGAGGGGGGGGCACAGATACGCAGTATTTT	CASSLRGGGTDTQYF
TRBV12-5	once	-	TRBJ1-2	TGTGCTAGTGGTTTTACAGGCCAGACCCGAATCGATGGCTACACCTTC	CASGFTGQTRIDGYTF
TRBV29-1	few	TRBD1	TRBJ2-7	TGCAGCGTCTCGGGACAGGGGGCATATGGCGACGAGCAGTACTTC	CSVSGQGAYGDEQYF
TRBV30	-	TRBD1	TRBJ1-6	TGTGCCTTGGACAGGAGTAATTCACCCCTCCACTTT	CALDRSNSPLHF
TRBV6-5	-	-	TRBJ1-4	TGTGCCAGCAGTTCAGGGTCAGGGAATGAAAAACTGTTTTTT	CASSSGSGNEKLFF
TRBV9	-	-	TRBJ1-1	TGTGCCAGCAGCGCTTGGACACCTGCTGAAGCTTTCTTT	CASSAWTPAEAFF
TRBV5-6	-	TRBD1	TRBJ1-1	TGTGCCAGCAGCCGGGGACAGGTCTCTGAAGCTTTCTTT	CASSRGQVSEAFF
TRBV7-3	-	TRBD2	TRBJ2-1	TGTGCCAGCAGCCCCAAGGGACTAGCGGGAGGGCCCGCCAAAGCCTACAATGAGCAGTTCTTC	CASSPKGLAGGPAKAYNEQFF
TRBV20-1	-	TRBD1	TRBJ1-5	TGCAGTGCTAGTCAGGGGGGTGGCAATCAGCCCCAGCATTTT	CSASQGGGNQPQHF
TRBV5-8	-	-	TRBJ1-2	TGTGCCAGCAGCTTCGTACAGAACTATGGCTACACCTTC	CASSFVQNYGYTF
TRBV19	-	-	TRBJ1-2	TGTGCCAGTAATCGGGGGAGAGAGTATGGCTACACCTTC	CASNRGREYGYTF
TRBV10-3	-	-	TRBJ2-3	TGTGCCATCAGGCTCCAGGCGGGTCTAGGGTCCGCGCAGTATTTT	CAIRLQAGLGSAQYF
TRBV15	-	-	TRBJ2-7	TGTGCCACCAGCAGAGATGGGACGGGGACTTACGAGCAGTACTTC	CATSRDGTGTYEQYF
TRBV14	-	-	TRBJ2-6	TGTGCCAGCACCCGCGGCACTGGGGCCAACGTCCTGACTTTC	CASTRGTGANVLTF
TRBV19	-	-	TRBJ2-2	TGTGCCAGTAGTAAGAGCACCGGGGAGCTGTTTTTT	CASSKSTGELFF
TRBV28	-	TRBD1	TRBJ1-2	TGTGCCAGCAGTCACCACCGGGACAGGGCGACAATCTATGGCTACACCTTC	CASSHHRDRATIYGYTF
TRBV4-1	once	TRBD1	TRBJ2-7	TGCGCCAGCAGCCAAAGACAGGGGGCGATCGAGCAGTACTTC	CASSQRQGAIEQYF
TRBV3-1/TRBV3-2	-	-	TRBJ2-3	TGTGCCAGCAGCTCCGACTCTAGCGCCACAGATACGCAGTATTTT	CASSSDSSATDTQYF
TRBV19	-	TRBD1	TRBJ2-3	TGTGCCAGTAGTATAGGGGACAGCGCGACCGCAGATACGCAGTATTTT	CASSIGDSATADTQYF
TRBV5-1	-	TRBD1	TRBJ2-1	TGCGCCAGCAGACTCCTCCCACCCGGACAGGGGGTTGGGAATGAGCAGTTCTTC	CASRLLPPGQGVGNEQFF